Presented here are 13 T cell receptor beta chains from one specimen sequenced in a study of T cells in localized non-small cell lung cancer. Data came from immunoSEQ multiplex PCR; TCRdb stores just in-frame clones and leaves some out. The sample carries around 78,000 clones, roughly 91% recorded once. The specimen comprised peripheral blood, sampled before any cancer treatment. The source is a woman aged 40-70 years with stage I squamous cell lung carcinoma.

The chain links TRBV15 to TRBJ1-1; D gene unclear. V was pared by 0 bases and J by 4 bases, with 9 bases between. The CDR3 loop spans 14 amino acids. In germline, CDR1 is LNHNV, CDR2 YYDKDF (reference sequence). In DNA, the CDR3 is TGTGCCACCAGCAGAGAACACTCTAGCACTGAAGCTTTCTTT. Its translation is CATSREHSSTEAFF.

The chain uses TRBV19 and TRBJ1-2; the D is unclear. CDR1 is LNHDA, CDR2 SQIVND, per germline (reference sequence). The length of the CDR3 is 14 residues. Between the trimmed V and J ends, which lost 5 bases and 4 bases, there was a span of 14 bases. The CDR3 reads CASSSLYMSYGYTF. DNA of the CDR3: TGTGCCAGTAGTTCACTTTACATGTCCTATGGCTACACCTTC.

The chain recombines TRBV12-5 with TRBJ2-1, with D unclear. Germline CDR1 is LGHNT and CDR2 is FRNRAP. The CDR3 spans 8 residues. Trimming cost V 4 bases and J 13 bases, with 2 bases left between them. The DNA for the CDR3 is TGTGCTAGTGGTTCCCAGTTCTTC. Protein product: CASGSQFF.

The rearrangement joins TRBV18 to TRBJ1-2; possible D gene TRBD1, 6 bases. The CDR3 spans 14 residues. The germline V gene has CDR1 KGHSH and CDR2 LQKENI. Trimming removed 1 base from V and 3 bases from J, with 9 bases in between. CDR3 DNA: TGTGCCAGCTCACCACGGCAGGGGCACTATGGCTACACCTTC. This codes for CASSPRQGHYGYTF.

The chain's CDR3 is CASRGQPNTEAFF. The CDR3 bases are TGTGCCAGCAGGGGACAGCCGAACACTGAAGCTTTCTTT. The chain couples TRBV2 to TRBJ1-1; 7 nucleotides align to TRBD1. The V segment lost 6 bases and the J segment 1 base; nucleotides outside the gene matches: 2. CDR1 and CDR2 (germline): SNHLY, FYNNEI. This CDR3 region has 13 residues.

DNA for the CDR3: TGTGCCTGGAGTTCGACAGGGTTAAATGAAAAACTGTTTTTT. Protein sequence: CAWSSTGLNEKLFF. V usage is TRBV30 and J usage is TRBJ1-4, with 7 bases that match TRBD1. This CDR3 comprises 14 residues. Germline V gives CDR1 GTSNPN, CDR2 SVGIG (reference sequence). Trimming removed 2 bases from V and 5 bases from J; junction bases left unmatched: 5.

The chain couples TRBV19 to TRBJ1-1, with TRBD1 identical over 9 bases. V dropped 6 bases and J dropped 7; count of bases not matched to a gene: 15. The CDR3 extends over 16 amino acids. The germline gives CDR1 LNHDA, CDR2 SQIVND (reference sequence). This CDR3 reads CASSPLGDRAKGEAFF. The CDR3 coding sequence is TGTGCCAGTAGCCCCTTGGGGGACAGGGCGAAGGGTGAAGCTTTCTTT.

This rearrangement joins TRBV6-5 to TRBJ1-6; 7 nucleotides match TRBD1. The ends lost 0 bases at V and 8 bases at J; junction bases unmatched: 4. The CDR3 loop spans 15 amino acids. The germline CDR1 and CDR2 sequences are MNHEY and SVGAGI. CDR3 region: CASSYSGTADSPLHF. The CDR3 region has the DNA TGTGCCAGCAGTTACTCCGGGACAGCGGATTCACCCCTCCACTTT.

The CDR3 spells CASSLGDTNTEAFF. DNA of the CDR3: TGTGCCAGCAGTTTAGGGGATACGAACACTGAAGCTTTCTTT. V usage is TRBV27 and J usage is TRBJ1-1; D unresolved. This CDR3 comprises 14 residues. Deletions cut 2 bases from V and 1 base from J, with 8 bases between. Germline V gene data show CDR1 as MNHEY and CDR2 as SMNVEV (reference sequence).

The chain employs TRBV6-5 and TRBJ2-1; D possibly uses TRBD1 or TRBD2 (5 bases each). V lost 5 bases to trimming and J lost 5 bases, with 7 bases between them. Germline CDR1 MNHEY, CDR2 SVGAGI. CDR3 length: 12 amino acids. This CDR3 reads CASSRGHNEQFF. CDR3 DNA: TGTGCCAGCAGTCGGGGACACAATGAGCAGTTCTTC.

This clone showed up just once. This chain links TRBV15 with TRBJ2-2; 11 bases align to TRBD2. Germline CDR1 and CDR2: LNHNV and YYDKDF (reference sequence). CDR3 length equals 15 residues. With V trimmed by 7 bases and J by 6 bases, 7 bases remained unmatched. CDR3 in amino acids: CATTTTSGAPGELFF. Here the CDR3 DNA reads TGTGCCACCACTACGACTAGCGGGGCGCCCGGGGAGCTGTTTTTT.

This chain joins TRBV15 and TRBJ2-5; D unclear. The CDR3 consists of 13 residues. The V end was cut by 5 bases, the J end by 5 bases, with 12 bases between. Per germline, CDR1 LNHNV and CDR2 YYDKDF (reference sequence). CDR3 residues: CATSAMARETQYF. CDR3 DNA: TGTGCCACCAGCGCGATGGCCCGGGAGACCCAGTACTTC.

The chain combines TRBV6-4 with TRBJ2-2; D remains unclear. The germline V gene has CDR1 MRHNA and CDR2 SNTAGT. This CDR3 has 13 residues. Trimming cost V 3 bases and J 3 bases, with 5 bases left between them. The CDR3 bases are TGTGCCAGCAGTGAAGGATACACCGGGGAGCTGTTTTTT. This sequence encodes CASSEGYTGELFF.